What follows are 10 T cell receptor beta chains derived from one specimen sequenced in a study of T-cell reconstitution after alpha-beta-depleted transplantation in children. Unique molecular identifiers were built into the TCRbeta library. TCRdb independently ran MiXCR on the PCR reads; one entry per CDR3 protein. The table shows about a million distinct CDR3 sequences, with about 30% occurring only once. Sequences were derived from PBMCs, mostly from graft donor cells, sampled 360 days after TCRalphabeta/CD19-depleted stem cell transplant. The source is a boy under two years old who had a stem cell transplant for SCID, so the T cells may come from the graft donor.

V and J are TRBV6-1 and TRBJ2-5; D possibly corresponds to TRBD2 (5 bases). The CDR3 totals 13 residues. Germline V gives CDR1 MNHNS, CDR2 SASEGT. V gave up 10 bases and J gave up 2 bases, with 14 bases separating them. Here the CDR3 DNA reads TGTGCCACCACGAGGGCCCTTCAAGAGACCCAGTACTTC. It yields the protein CATTRALQETQYF.

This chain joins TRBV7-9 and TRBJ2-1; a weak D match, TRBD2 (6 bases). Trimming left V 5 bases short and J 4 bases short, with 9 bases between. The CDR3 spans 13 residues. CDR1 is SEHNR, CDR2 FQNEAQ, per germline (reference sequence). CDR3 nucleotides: TGTGCCAGCAGCGGGGACTCTTACAATGAGCAGTTCTTC. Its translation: CASSGDSYNEQFF.

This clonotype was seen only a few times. This chain's CDR3 is CASSVGRKLGNEQFF. As DNA, the CDR3 is TGTGCCAGCAGCGTAGGGAGGAAACTGGGCAATGAGCAGTTCTTC. This chain links TRBV9 with TRBJ2-1, with a possible D match to TRBD2 (5 bases). Trimming shortened V by 0 bases and J by 6 bases, and 13 bases separated the two germline ends. This CDR3 comprises 15 residues. Germline-derived CDR1 and CDR2 are SGDLS and YYNGEE.

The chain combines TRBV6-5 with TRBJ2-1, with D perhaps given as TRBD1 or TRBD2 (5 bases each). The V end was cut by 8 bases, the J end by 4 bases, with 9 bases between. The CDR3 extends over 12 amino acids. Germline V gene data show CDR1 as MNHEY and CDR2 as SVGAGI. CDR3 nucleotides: TGTGCCAGCTGGGGCGGGTACAATGAGCAGTTCTTC. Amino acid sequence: CASWGGYNEQFF.

The chain's CDR3 is CASSPLPGGTGNTIYF. The CDR3, as DNA: TGTGCCAGCAGCCCTCTTCCAGGGGGCACTGGAAACACCATATATTTT. The V and J genes are TRBV4-2 and TRBJ1-3, with 8 bases fitting TRBD1. Germline V gene data show CDR1 as LGHNA and CDR2 as YNFKEQ. The V gene end was trimmed by 4 bases and the J gene end by 2 bases; junction bases not matched to a gene: 7. The CDR3 runs 16 residues.

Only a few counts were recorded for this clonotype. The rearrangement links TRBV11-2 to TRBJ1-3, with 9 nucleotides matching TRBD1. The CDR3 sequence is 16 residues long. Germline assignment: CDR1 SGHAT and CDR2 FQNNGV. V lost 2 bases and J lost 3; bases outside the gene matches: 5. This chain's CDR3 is CASSLTGTGSGNTIYF. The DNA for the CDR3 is TGTGCCAGCAGCTTAACGGGGACAGGGAGTGGAAACACCATATATTTT. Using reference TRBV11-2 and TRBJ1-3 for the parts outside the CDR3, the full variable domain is EAGVAQSPRYKIIEKRQSVAFWCNPISGHATLYWYQQILGQGPKLLIQFQNNGVVDDSQLPKDRFSAERLKGVDSTLKIQPAKLEDSAVYLCASSLTGTGSGNTIYFGEGSWLTVV.

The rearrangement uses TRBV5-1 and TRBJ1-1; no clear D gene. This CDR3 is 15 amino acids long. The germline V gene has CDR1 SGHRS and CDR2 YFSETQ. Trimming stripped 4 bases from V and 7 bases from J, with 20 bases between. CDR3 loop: CASSPVGLRGGEAFF. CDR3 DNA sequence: TGCGCCAGCAGCCCGGTAGGATTACGGGGTGGTGAAGCTTTCTTT.

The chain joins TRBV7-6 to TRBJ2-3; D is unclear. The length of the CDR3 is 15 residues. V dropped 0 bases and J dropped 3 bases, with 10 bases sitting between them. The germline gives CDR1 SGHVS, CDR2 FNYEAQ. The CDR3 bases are TGTGCCAGCAGCTTAGCTCCACAACGGACAGATACGCAGTATTTT. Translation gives CASSLAPQRTDTQYF.

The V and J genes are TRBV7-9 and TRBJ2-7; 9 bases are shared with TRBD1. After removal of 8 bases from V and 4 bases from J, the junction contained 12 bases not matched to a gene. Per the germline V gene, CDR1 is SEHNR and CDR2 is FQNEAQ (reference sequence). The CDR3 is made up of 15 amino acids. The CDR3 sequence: CASGPGQGKRYEQYF. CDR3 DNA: TGTGCCAGCGGTCCGGGACAGGGAAAGCGGTACGAGCAGTACTTC.

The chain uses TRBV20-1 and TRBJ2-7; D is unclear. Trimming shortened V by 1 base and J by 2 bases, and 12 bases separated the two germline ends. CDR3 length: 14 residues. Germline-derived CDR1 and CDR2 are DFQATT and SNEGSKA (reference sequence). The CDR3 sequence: CSARGPLGPYEQYF. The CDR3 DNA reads TGCAGTGCTAGAGGGCCCCTAGGCCCCTACGAGCAGTACTTC.